The source of this T cell receptor (beta chain) is a study of shared clonotypes between healthy human individuals. Broader study findings: Across a handful of donors, naive CD4 shared roughly 5%, naive CD8 more than 3%, memory CD4 more than 2%, memory CD8 0.35% to 0.5%.

This CDR3 contains 16 residues. Per germline, CDR1 SGHDT and CDR2 YYEEEE. J gave up 6 bases and V 0 bases, and 5 bases lay outside the gene matches. The repertoire was sequenced with immunoSEQ multiplex PCR; TCRdb's copy has only in-frame clones and lacks some. The table includes over 750,000 clones, 90% to 97% detected once. CD45RO negativity and positive selection for CCR7 defined naive CD8 cells, a population that excluded terminally differentiated effector memory CD45RA+ cells. Comments on this clone: What it recognizes is unknown.

The receptor comes from a man younger than 45 in good health. Sequencing input: naive CD8+ T cells sorted from blood. J is TRBJ2-1 and V is TRBV5-6, with TRBD2 matching over 11 bases. In DNA form, the CDR3 reads TGTGCCAGCAGCTTGGAGGGCGGACTAGCGGGCAATGAGCAGTTCTTC. Its protein is CASSLEGGLAGNEQFF.